This T cell receptor (beta chain) was retrieved from a study of early T cells in non-severe SARS-CoV-2 infection. Study-level background: Alpha and beta chains were unpaired, from unsorted whole-blood bulk RNA.

This clonotype showed up just a few times. Antigen: not known. General observations from the study: Matching against VDJdb likely underestimated virus-specific expansions, favoring anti-spike CD8.

There are 16 residues in the CDR3. CDR1 MNHEY and CDR2 SVGAGI come from the germline V gene. V shed 5 bases and J 5 bases; nucleotides not matched to a gene: 6. Each cDNA molecule carried a unique molecular identifier. TCRdb independently ran MiXCR on the 5' RACE reads; one entry per CDR3 protein. The sample holds about 82,000 distinct CDR3 sequences, less than 15% seen once. The sequence came from an adult who was a healthcare worker with PCR-confirmed SARS-CoV-2 infection or an uninfected control (not recorded which). Sequencing was carried out using whole blood. This chain links TRBV6-5 with TRBJ2-2; 12 positions agree with TRBD1. This chain's CDR3 is CASSAGTGGRTGELFF. CDR3 sequence (DNA): TGTGCCAGCAGTGCCGGGACAGGGGGCAGAACCGGGGAGCTGTTTTTT.